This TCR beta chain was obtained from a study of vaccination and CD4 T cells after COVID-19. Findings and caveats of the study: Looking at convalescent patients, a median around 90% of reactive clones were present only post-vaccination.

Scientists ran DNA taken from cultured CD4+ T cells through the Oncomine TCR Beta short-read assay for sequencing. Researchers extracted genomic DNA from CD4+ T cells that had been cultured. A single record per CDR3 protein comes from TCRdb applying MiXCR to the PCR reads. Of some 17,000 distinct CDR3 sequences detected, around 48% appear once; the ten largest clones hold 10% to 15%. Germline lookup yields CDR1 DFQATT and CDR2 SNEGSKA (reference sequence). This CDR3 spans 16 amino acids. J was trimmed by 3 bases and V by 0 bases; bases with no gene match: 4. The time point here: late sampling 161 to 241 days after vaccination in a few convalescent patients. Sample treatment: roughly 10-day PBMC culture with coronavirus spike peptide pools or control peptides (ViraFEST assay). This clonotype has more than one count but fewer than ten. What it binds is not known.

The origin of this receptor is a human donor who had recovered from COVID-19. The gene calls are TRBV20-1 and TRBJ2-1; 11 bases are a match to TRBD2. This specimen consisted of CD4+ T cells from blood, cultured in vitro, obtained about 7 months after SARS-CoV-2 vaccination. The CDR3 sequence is CSARDATSGSYNEQFF. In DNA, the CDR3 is TGCAGTGCTAGAGACGCTACTAGCGGGAGCTACAATGAGCAGTTCTTC.